Listed below are T cell receptor beta chains from one sample, sequenced in a study of blood T cell repertoires in COVID-19. TCRdb's table, derived via immunoSEQ multiplex PCR, lists solely in-frame clones and lacks some. The data contain roughly 150,000 clones, just over 90% of them singletons. The sample comprised peripheral blood. The receptors were gathered from a man younger than 35 with COVID-19, enrolled during active disease. Each CDR3 is given with its conserved first and last residue. A D gene is named only where the DNA matches it firmly. Size is omitted from some rows. Given values are once, few, many or a class for expanded clones.

clone size	V gene	D gene	J gene	CDR3 protein	CDR3 DNA
NA	TRBV27	TRBD2	TRBJ2-3	CASSLKWEGSLAGVTDTQYF	TGTGCCAGCAGTTTAAAGTGGGAGGGAAGCTTAGCGGGAGTCACAGATACGCAGTATTTT
NA	TRBV11-3	TRBD2	TRBJ2-3	CASSLVVAGGADTQYF	TGTGCCAGCAGCTTAGTGGTAGCGGGAGGAGCAGATACGCAGTATTTT
NA	TRBV11-2	NA	TRBJ2-1	CASSPLSGKAYNEQFF	TGTGCCAGCAGCCCATTAAGCGGAAAGGCCTACAATGAGCAGTTCTTC
NA	TRBV14	NA	TRBJ1-3	CASSQRGTGNTIYF	TGTGCCAGCAGCCAAAGGGGAACGGGAAACACCATATATTTT
few	TRBV15	NA	TRBJ2-2	CATSGGIRGTGELFF	TGTGCCACCAGCGGGGGGATACGAGGCACCGGGGAGCTGTTTTTT
NA	TRBV18	TRBD1	TRBJ2-2	CASSRTGPNTGELFF	TGTGCCAGCTCGCGGACAGGGCCGAACACCGGGGAGCTGTTTTTT
once	TRBV2	NA	TRBJ2-7	CASLESSYEQYF	TGTGCCAGCCTGGAGAGCTCCTACGAGCAGTACTTC
NA	TRBV30	NA	TRBJ1-2	CAWTGADYGYTF	TGTGCCTGGACAGGGGCGGACTATGGCTACACCTTC
NA	TRBV6-5	TRBD1	TRBJ1-2	CASATGGNVGYTF	TGTGCCAGTGCTACAGGGGGCAATGTGGGCTACACCTTC
NA	TRBV21-1	NA	TRBJ1-5	CASGRDRDQIAGQPQHF	TGTGCCAGCGGCCGGGACAGGGACCAAATAGCGGGTCAGCCCCAGCATTTT
few	TRBV28	NA	TRBJ1-2	CASSSGTTNYGYTF	TGTGCCAGCAGTTCCGGGACAACTAACTATGGCTACACCTTC
NA	TRBV5-1	NA	TRBJ2-1	CASSPLVSGGNEQFF	TGCGCCAGCAGCCCGCTAGTATCCGGCGGGAATGAGCAGTTCTTC
NA	TRBV4-3	NA	TRBJ2-3	CASSQDPYTDTQYF	TGCGCCAGCAGCCAAGATCCCTACACAGATACGCAGTATTTT
NA	TRBV10-3	NA	TRBJ2-5	CAISESSGNGETQYF	TGTGCCATCAGTGAGTCGTCAGGGAATGGAGAGACCCAGTACTTC
few	TRBV2	NA	TRBJ2-3	CASSVRLTDTQYF	TGTGCCAGCAGTGTGCGGCTCACAGATACGCAGTATTTT
NA	TRBV28	NA	TRBJ1-1	CASSDRQATNTEAFF	TGTGCCAGCAGCGACCGACAGGCTACGAACACTGAAGCTTTCTTT
NA	TRBV24-1	NA	TRBJ2-2	CATRATVNTGELFF	TGTGCCACCAGGGCCACAGTGAACACCGGGGAGCTGTTTTTT
NA	TRBV14	TRBD2	TRBJ2-1	CASSRRTRIYNEQFF	TGTGCCAGCAGTCGAAGGACTAGGATCTACAATGAGCAGTTCTTC
once	TRBV29-1	TRBD1	TRBJ2-1	CSVGTGVSYNEQFF	TGCAGCGTAGGGACAGGGGTCTCCTACAATGAGCAGTTCTTC
NA	TRBV11-2	TRBD1	TRBJ2-7	CASSSTGDEQYF	TGTGCCAGCAGCTCGACAGGGGACGAGCAGTACTTC
NA	TRBV11-2	NA	TRBJ2-7	CASSLAPPVEQYF	TGTGCCAGCAGCTTAGCCCCCCCTGTCGAGCAGTACTTC
NA	TRBV6-6	NA	TRBJ2-7	CASSYTRGGYEQYF	TGTGCCAGCAGTTACACGCGAGGGGGCTACGAGCAGTACTTC
NA	TRBV29-1	NA	TRBJ1-2	CSVELAGDYGYTF	TGCAGCGTCGAATTGGCAGGCGACTATGGCTACACCTTC
once	TRBV10-1	NA	TRBJ2-7	CASSPLGPPTSEQYF	TGCGCCAGCAGCCCACTAGGACCCCCTACAAGTGAGCAGTACTTC
NA	TRBV29-1	NA	TRBJ2-7	CSVELAQFNYEQYF	TGCAGCGTTGAATTGGCACAGTTCAACTACGAGCAGTACTTC
NA	TRBV19	TRBD1	TRBJ1-4	CASSILRGQGWEKLFF	TGTGCCAGTAGTATTCTTCGCGGACAGGGATGGGAAAAACTGTTTTTT
NA	TRBV28	TRBD1	TRBJ1-5	CASSDLETGTGQPQHF	TGTGCCAGCAGTGATCTCGAGACAGGGACCGGTCAGCCCCAGCATTTT
NA	TRBV3-1/TRBV3-2	NA	TRBJ2-1	CASSQDWVLGDVKPYNEQFF	TGTGCCAGCAGCCAAGATTGGGTTCTCGGGGATGTGAAGCCCTACAATGAGCAGTTCTTC
NA	TRBV10-3	TRBD2	TRBJ2-3	CAISELPSGGSTDTQYF	TGTGCCATCAGTGAGTTGCCTAGCGGAGGTAGCACAGATACGCAGTATTTT
NA	TRBV28	NA	TRBJ1-5	CASSAVQPQHF	TGTGCCAGCAGTGCGGTTCAGCCCCAGCATTTT
once	TRBV5-4	NA	TRBJ1-6	CASSLDLGASNSPLHF	TGTGCCAGCAGCTTGGATCTGGGGGCGAGTAATTCACCCCTCCACTTT
NA	TRBV11-2	TRBD1	TRBJ1-1	CASSLDRDSGAFF	TGTGCCAGCAGCCTAGACAGGGACTCAGGGGCTTTCTTT
NA	TRBV9	TRBD1	TRBJ1-2	CASSPGTGGYYGYTF	TGTGCCAGCAGCCCGGGGACAGGGGGGTACTATGGCTACACCTTC
NA	TRBV9	NA	TRBJ2-3	CASSPRTYLRGTDTQYF	TGTGCCAGCAGCCCTCGTACGTACCTAAGAGGCACAGATACGCAGTATTTT
NA	TRBV15	NA	TRBJ2-7	CATRNSVMYEQYF	TGTGCCACCAGGAATAGCGTGATGTACGAGCAGTACTTC
NA	TRBV10-3	TRBD1	TRBJ2-7	CAMTGSSYEQYF	TGTGCCATGACAGGGAGCTCCTACGAGCAGTACTTC
NA	TRBV10-2	TRBD1	TRBJ1-3	CASRDRGPALSGNTIYF	TGCGCCAGCAGGGACAGGGGTCCGGCCCTCTCTGGAAACACCATATATTTT
once	TRBV6-6	NA	TRBJ2-3	CASSRAVWIRGTQYF	TGTGCCAGCAGCAGGGCGGTATGGATTCGTGGTACGCAGTATTTT
NA	TRBV7-3	NA	TRBJ2-2	CASSLFGGDTGELFF	TGTGCCAGCAGCTTATTCGGGGGTGACACCGGGGAGCTGTTTTTT
NA	TRBV27	TRBD1	TRBJ1-1	CASSPQPTGGTEAFF	TGTGCCAGCAGTCCGCAGCCTACAGGGGGTACTGAAGCTTTCTTT
NA	TRBV28	TRBD1	TRBJ1-2	CASSLPGQGAAIRGYTF	TGTGCCAGCAGTTTACCGGGACAGGGGGCGGCAATTCGTGGCTACACCTTC
NA	TRBV19	NA	TRBJ2-7	CASKQGSDEQYF	TGTGCCAGTAAACAGGGTAGCGACGAGCAGTACTTC
medium-sized	TRBV7-9	NA	TRBJ2-2	CASSLVGGAGELFF	TGTGCCAGCAGCTTAGTCGGGGGAGCCGGGGAGCTGTTTTTT
NA	TRBV5-1	NA	TRBJ1-3	CASSLGQGPGNTIYF	TGCGCCAGCAGCTTGGGGCAGGGGCCTGGAAACACCATATATTTT
NA	TRBV6-2/TRBV6-3	NA	TRBJ2-7	CASSYSRAGQYF	TGTGCCAGCAGTTACTCGCGGGCCGGACAGTACTTC
few	TRBV19	TRBD2	TRBJ2-1	CASSLAGNYNEQFF	TGTGCCAGTTCACTAGCGGGGAACTACAATGAGCAGTTCTTC
NA	TRBV7-2	NA	TRBJ1-2	CASSFLPRLHYGYTF	TGTGCCAGCAGCTTTCTCCCGAGGCTTCACTATGGCTACACCTTC
NA	TRBV6-1	NA	TRBJ1-5	CASSEDSGNQPQHF	TGTGCCAGCAGTGAGGACAGTGGCAATCAGCCCCAGCATTTT
NA	TRBV4-1	NA	TRBJ2-7	CASSLRGATGYEQYF	TGCGCCAGCAGCCTCCGGGGGGCCACGGGCTACGAGCAGTACTTC
NA	TRBV5-6	TRBD1	TRBJ1-2	CASSLETGTSYGYTF	TGTGCCAGCAGCTTGGAGACAGGGACTAGCTATGGCTACACCTTC
NA	TRBV27	TRBD1	TRBJ1-6	CASTLQGQRNSPLHF	TGTGCCAGCACCCTCCAGGGACAGAGGAATTCACCCCTCCACTTT
NA	TRBV9	NA	TRBJ2-7	CASSVAGDSSYEQYF	TGTGCCAGCAGCGTAGCTGGAGACTCATCTTACGAGCAGTACTTC
NA	TRBV6-6	TRBD1	TRBJ1-5	CASSEIRDRKPQHF	TGTGCCAGCAGTGAGATCCGGGACAGAAAGCCCCAGCATTTT
NA	TRBV6-2/TRBV6-3	NA	TRBJ2-7	CASSYSNSALSYEQYF	TGTGCCAGCAGTTACTCGAACAGTGCTTTATCCTACGAGCAGTACTTC
NA	TRBV7-6	NA	TRBJ2-1	CASSLSSGTGYNEQFF	TGTGCCAGCAGCTTAAGTAGCGGAACGGGGTACAATGAGCAGTTCTTC